The sequence of this TCR beta chain was determined in a study of neurological immune-mediated disorders. TCRdb itself ran the 5' RACE reads through MiXCR, one entry per CDR3 protein. The data show around 76,000 distinct CDR3 sequences, with 10% to 13% seen just once and roughly 9% held by the top ten. Time point described: longitudinal time-point 1 (baseline). This clonotype was counted between two and nine times. Sequenced input: PBMCs. The origin of this receptor is a young man in good health.

The chain's CDR3 is CAAGTGNTGELFF. The CDR3 DNA is TGTGCCGCCGGGACAGGGAACACCGGGGAGCTGTTTTTT. The chain has TRBV10-3 and TRBJ2-2; TRBD1 matches 8 bases. This CDR3 comprises 13 residues. Germline V gene lookup returns CDR1 ENHRY and CDR2 SYGVKD. J was trimmed by 1 base and V by 11 bases; bases with no gene match: 3.